The 7 T cell receptor beta chains below all came from one sample that was sequenced in a study of memory CD4+ T cells and cytomegalovirus serostatus. Single viable CD3+CD4+CD8-CD45RO+ cells were sorted as the memory CD4+ T cells. Measured with immunoSEQ multiplex PCR; TCRdb has only the in-frame clones, and not every one. The table shows 35,000 to 45,000 clones, with roughly 80% occurring only once. The sample comprised memory CD4+ T cells from blood. These receptors were obtained from an adult in good health and CMV-seronegative.

The chain combines TRBV10-3 with TRBJ2-2, with D unclear. This CDR3 comprises 12 residues. Germline loops: CDR1 ENHRY, CDR2 SYGVKD. V was cut by 2 bases and J by 2 bases, with 0 bases left in between. CDR3 residues: CAISENTGELFF. CDR3 DNA sequence: TGTGCCATCAGTGAGAACACCGGGGAGCTGTTTTTT.

CDR3 DNA sequence: TGTGCCAGCAGTTACACAGGGGTGTCCTATAATTCACCCCTCCACTTT. Protein product: CASSYTGVSYNSPLHF. This chain links TRBV6-5 with TRBJ1-6; TRBD1 matches 7 bases. This CDR3 is 16 amino acids long. V lost 2 bases to trimming and J lost 1 base; unmatched junction nucleotides: 2. Germline CDR1 reads MNHEY; CDR2 reads SVGAGI.

This chain joins TRBV9 and TRBJ1-1; no firm D call. Germline V gives CDR1 SGDLS, CDR2 YYNGEE. This CDR3 is 13 amino acids long. V dropped 4 bases and J dropped 3 bases, with 10 bases sitting between them. CDR3 DNA: TGTGCCAGCAGCCGGGTTCTCGACACTGAAGCTTTCTTT. Translating it yields CASSRVLDTEAFF.

DNA for the CDR3: TGTGCCAGCAGCGAACCGGGACAGGGCATAGACGAGCAGTACTTC. Amino acid sequence: CASSEPGQGIDEQYF. The gene calls are TRBV6-6 and TRBJ2-7; 9 bases line up with TRBD1. This CDR3 is 15 amino acids long. The V segment lost 6 bases and the J segment 5 bases; nucleotides outside the gene matches: 11. The germline V gene has CDR1 MNHNY and CDR2 SVGAGI (reference sequence).

This chain connects TRBV27 to TRBJ1-2; TRBD1 agrees at 8 bases. Trimming at V came to 6 bases and at J to 6 bases, leaving 6 bases not matched to a gene. From germline, CDR1 is MNHEY and CDR2 SMNVEV (reference sequence). The CDR3 is made up of 13 amino acids. The CDR3 nucleotides read TGTGCCAGCAGCCTAGGGACAGGTAATGGCTACACCTTC. It is translated as CASSLGTGNGYTF.

The genes are TRBV11-3 and TRBJ2-1; D is tentatively TRBD1 or TRBD2 (6 bases each). V was clipped by 5 bases and J by 3 bases, with 14 bases between them. The V gene's germline CDR1 is SGHNT and CDR2 YENEEA. CDR3 length: 15 amino acids. CDR3 sequence reads: CASSQLGGSYNEQFF. The CDR3 DNA reads TGTGCCAGCAGCCAACTAGGGGGGAGCTACAATGAGCAGTTCTTC.

The rearrangement joins TRBV19 to TRBJ1-2; D may be TRBD1 (5 bases). CDR1 is LNHDA, CDR2 SQIVND, per germline (reference sequence). The ends were cut back, 4 bases at V and 7 bases at J, with 13 bases in the middle. The CDR3 sequence is 13 residues long. In DNA form, the CDR3 reads TGTGCCAGTAGTAACCAGGGTACCCCTGGCTACACCTTC. It is translated as CASSNQGTPGYTF.